This is a list of T cell receptor beta chains from one sample in a study of T cells after yellow fever vaccination. TCRdb analysed the 5' RACE reads with MiXCR anew, one entry per CDR3 protein. The table has fewer than 450,000 distinct CDR3 sequences, about 4% seen once; the top ten hold approximately 25%. The input for sequencing was PBMCs, taken 5 days after the yellow fever booster vaccination. These receptors came from a man younger than 35 who received the YFV17D yellow fever vaccine. The CDR3 runs from the conserved cysteine through the conserved F or W. A D gene is named only where the DNA matches it firmly. Some rows have no size entry. The others give once, few or many, or a class for an expanded clone.

clone size | D gene | J gene | V gene | CDR3 protein | CDR3 DNA
NA | TRBD2 | TRBJ2-1 | TRBV27 | CASRAYLAGGYNEQFF | TGTGCCAGCAGAGCCTACTTAGCGGGGGGGTACAATGAGCAGTTCTTC
many | NA | TRBJ2-3 | TRBV7-2 | CASSTDRRSTDTQYF | TGTGCCAGCAGCACCGACAGACGATCCACAGATACGCAGTATTTT
few | NA | TRBJ2-1 | TRBV20-1 | CSARDIRGTYNNEQFF | TGCAGTGCTAGAGATATTAGGGGGACTTATAACAATGAGCAGTTCTTC
NA | TRBD2 | TRBJ2-1 | TRBV6-2/TRBV6-3 | CASSHSGGAVKNEQFF | TGTGCCAGCAGCCATAGCGGGGGGGCGGTGAAGAATGAGCAGTTCTTC
NA | TRBD2 | TRBJ2-7 | TRBV12-3/TRBV12-4 | CASSFWLAGGYEQYF | TGTGCCAGCAGTTTCTGGCTAGCGGGGGGCTACGAGCAGTACTTC
few | TRBD1 | TRBJ1-5 | TRBV27 | CASSLFVHGDRGHQPQHF | TGTGCCAGCAGTTTATTTGTTCACGGGGACAGGGGCCATCAGCCCCAGCATTTT
many | TRBD1 | TRBJ1-4 | TRBV7-9 | CASSSGQGNEKLFF | TGTGCCAGCAGCTCGGGACAGGGGAATGAAAAACTGTTTTTT
few | NA | TRBJ2-3 | TRBV5-1 | CASSLFPTDTQYF | TGCGCCAGCAGCTTGTTTCCCACAGATACGCAGTATTTT
NA | NA | TRBJ1-2 | TRBV4-1 | CASSQWWEGDYGYTF | TGCGCCAGCAGCCAATGGTGGGAGGGGGACTATGGCTACACCTTC
NA | NA | TRBJ1-6 | TRBV12-3/TRBV12-4 | CASSFIRGSYNSPLHF | TGTGCCAGCAGTTTCATAAGAGGCTCCTATAATTCACCCCTCCACTTT